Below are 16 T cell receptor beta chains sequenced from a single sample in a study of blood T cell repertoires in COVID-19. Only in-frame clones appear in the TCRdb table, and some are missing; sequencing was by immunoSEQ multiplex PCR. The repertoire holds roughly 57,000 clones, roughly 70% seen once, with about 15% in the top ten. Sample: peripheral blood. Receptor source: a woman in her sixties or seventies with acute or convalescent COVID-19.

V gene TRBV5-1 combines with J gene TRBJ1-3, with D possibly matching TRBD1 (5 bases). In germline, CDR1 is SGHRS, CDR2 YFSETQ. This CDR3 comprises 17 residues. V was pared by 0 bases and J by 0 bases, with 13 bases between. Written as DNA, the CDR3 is TGCGCCAGCAGCTTGGGTGGGACTTCAAGCTCTGGAAACACCATATATTTT. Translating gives CASSLGGTSSSGNTIYF.

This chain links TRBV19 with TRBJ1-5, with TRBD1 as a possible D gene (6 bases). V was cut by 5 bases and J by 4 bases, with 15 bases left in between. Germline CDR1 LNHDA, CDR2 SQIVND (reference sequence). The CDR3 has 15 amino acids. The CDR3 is CASSPDGGRNQPQHF. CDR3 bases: TGTGCCAGTAGTCCCGATGGGGGCAGAAATCAGCCCCAGCATTTT.

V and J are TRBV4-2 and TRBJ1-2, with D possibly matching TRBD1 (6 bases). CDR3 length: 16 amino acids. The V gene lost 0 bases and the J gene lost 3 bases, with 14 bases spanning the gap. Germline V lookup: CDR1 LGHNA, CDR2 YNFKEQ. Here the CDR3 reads CASSQDGMDSHYGYTF. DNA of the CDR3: TGTGCCAGCAGCCAAGATGGGATGGACAGCCACTATGGCTACACCTTC.

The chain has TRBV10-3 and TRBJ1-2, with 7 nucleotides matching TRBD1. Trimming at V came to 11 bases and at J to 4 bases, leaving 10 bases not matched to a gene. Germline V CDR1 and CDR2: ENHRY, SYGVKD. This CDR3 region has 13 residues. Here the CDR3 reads CALQGGRTYGYTF. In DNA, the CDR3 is TGTGCCCTTCAGGGGGGCAGGACCTATGGCTACACCTTC.

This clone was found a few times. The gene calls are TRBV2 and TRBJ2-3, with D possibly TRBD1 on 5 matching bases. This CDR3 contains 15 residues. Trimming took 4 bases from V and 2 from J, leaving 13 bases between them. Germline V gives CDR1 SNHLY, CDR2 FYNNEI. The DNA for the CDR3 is TGTGCCAGCAGTGCAGGGCAGCCGTTCACAGATACGCAGTATTTT. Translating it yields CASSAGQPFTDTQYF.

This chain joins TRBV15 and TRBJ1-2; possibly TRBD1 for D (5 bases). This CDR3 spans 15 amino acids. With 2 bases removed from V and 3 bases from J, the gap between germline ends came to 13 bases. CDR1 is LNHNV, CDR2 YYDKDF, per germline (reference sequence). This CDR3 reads CATSRRNPTDYGYTF. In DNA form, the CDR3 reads TGTGCCACCAGCAGACGGAATCCGACAGACTATGGCTACACCTTC.

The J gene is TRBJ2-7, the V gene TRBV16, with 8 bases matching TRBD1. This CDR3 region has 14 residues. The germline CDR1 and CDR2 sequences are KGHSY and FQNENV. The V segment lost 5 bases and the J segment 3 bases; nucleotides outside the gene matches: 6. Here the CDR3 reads CASSVGTGGYEQYF. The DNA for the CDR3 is TGTGCCAGCAGCGTAGGAACAGGGGGCTACGAGCAGTACTTC.

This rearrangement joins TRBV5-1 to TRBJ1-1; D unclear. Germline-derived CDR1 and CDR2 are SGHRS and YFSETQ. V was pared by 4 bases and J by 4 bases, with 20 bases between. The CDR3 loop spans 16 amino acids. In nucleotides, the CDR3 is TGCGCCAGCAGCGGAGGGTTGAGGACTCGAGGCACTGAAGCTTTCTTT. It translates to CASSGGLRTRGTEAFF.

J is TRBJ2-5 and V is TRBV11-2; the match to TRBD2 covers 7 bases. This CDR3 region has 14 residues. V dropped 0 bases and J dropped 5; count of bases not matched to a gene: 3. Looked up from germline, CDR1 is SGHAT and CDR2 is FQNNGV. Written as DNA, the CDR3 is TGTGCCAGCAGCTTAGAGTACGGGGGGGAGACCCAGTACTTC. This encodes CASSLEYGGETQYF.

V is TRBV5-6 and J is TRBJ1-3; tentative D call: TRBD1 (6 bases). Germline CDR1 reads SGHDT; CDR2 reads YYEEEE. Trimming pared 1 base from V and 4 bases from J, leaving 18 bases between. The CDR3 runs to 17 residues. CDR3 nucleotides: TGTGCCAGCAGCTTGCCGTCGGGGGGCACTTGGGGAAACACCATATATTTT. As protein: CASSLPSGGTWGNTIYF.

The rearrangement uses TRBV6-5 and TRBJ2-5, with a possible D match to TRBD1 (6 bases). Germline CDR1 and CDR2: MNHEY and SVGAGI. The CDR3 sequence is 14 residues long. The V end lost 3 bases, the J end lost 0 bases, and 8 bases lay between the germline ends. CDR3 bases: TGTGCCAGCAGTTATACAGGGAACCAAGAGACCCAGTACTTC. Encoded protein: CASSYTGNQETQYF.

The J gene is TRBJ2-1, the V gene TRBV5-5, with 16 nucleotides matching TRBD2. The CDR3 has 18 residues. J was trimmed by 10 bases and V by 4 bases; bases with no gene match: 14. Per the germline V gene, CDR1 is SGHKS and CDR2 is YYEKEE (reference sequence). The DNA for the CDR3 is TGTGCCAGCAGCCTGGGACTAGCGGGGGGGCCGTTCCGTCGCGAGCAGTTCTTC. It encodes CASSLGLAGGPFRREQFF.

CDR3 protein: CASSPGSGDDQPQHF. CDR3 DNA: TGCGCCAGCAGCCCGGGCTCGGGAGATGATCAGCCCCAGCATTTT. J is TRBJ1-5 and V is TRBV5-1; no firm D call. The CDR3 is 15 amino acids. Trimming took off 4 bases at V and 5 bases at J, with 16 bases between the two ends. Germline lookup yields CDR1 SGHRS and CDR2 YFSETQ. The whole variable domain, remainder taken from reference TRBV5-1 and TRBJ1-5, is KAGVTQTPRYLIKTRGQQVTLSCSPISGHRSVSWYQQTPGQGLQFLFEYFSETQRNKGNFPGRFSGRQFSNSRSEMNVSTLELGDSALYLCASSPGSGDDQPQHFGDGTRLSIL.

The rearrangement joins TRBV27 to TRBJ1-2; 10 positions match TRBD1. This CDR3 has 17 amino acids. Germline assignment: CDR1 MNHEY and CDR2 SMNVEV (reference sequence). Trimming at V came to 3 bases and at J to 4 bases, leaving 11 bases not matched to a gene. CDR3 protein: CASSLAGQGTPSYGYTF. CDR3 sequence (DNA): TGTGCCAGCAGTTTGGCGGGACAGGGGACCCCTAGCTATGGCTACACCTTC.

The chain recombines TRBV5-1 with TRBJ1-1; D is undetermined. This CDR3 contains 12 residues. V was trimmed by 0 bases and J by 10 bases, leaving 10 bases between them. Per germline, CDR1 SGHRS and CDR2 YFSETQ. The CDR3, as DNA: TGCGCCAGCAGCTTGGAGATCGGTAGAGCTTTCTTT. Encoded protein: CASSLEIGRAFF. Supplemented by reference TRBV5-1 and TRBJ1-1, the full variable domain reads KAGVTQTPRYLIKTRGQQVTLSCSPISGHRSVSWYQQTPGQGLQFLFEYFSETQRNKGNFPGRFSGRQFSNSRSEMNVSTLELGDSALYLCASSLEIGRAFFGQGTRLTVV.

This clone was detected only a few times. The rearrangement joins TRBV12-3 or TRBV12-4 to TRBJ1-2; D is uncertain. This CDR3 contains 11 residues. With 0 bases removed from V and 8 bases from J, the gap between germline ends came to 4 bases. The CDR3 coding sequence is TGTGCCAGCAGTTTAGCGTCAGGCTACACCTTC. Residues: CASSLASGYTF.